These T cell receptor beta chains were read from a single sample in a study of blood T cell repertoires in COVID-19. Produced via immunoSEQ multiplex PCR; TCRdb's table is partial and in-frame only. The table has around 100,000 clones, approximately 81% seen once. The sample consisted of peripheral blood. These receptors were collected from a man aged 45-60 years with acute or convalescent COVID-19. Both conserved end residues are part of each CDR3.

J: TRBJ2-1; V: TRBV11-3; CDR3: CASSPQRGGSGYNEQFF
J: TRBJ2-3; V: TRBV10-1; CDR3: CASSPIWPTDTQYF
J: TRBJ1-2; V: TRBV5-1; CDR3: CASSLKQGYRGGYTF
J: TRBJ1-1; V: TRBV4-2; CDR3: CASSQDRTGGLEAFF
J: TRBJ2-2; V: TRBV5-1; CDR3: CASSQLVGPTATNTGELFF
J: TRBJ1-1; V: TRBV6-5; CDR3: CASARDTEAFF
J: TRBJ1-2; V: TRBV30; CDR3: CAWSATRTGGLYGYTF
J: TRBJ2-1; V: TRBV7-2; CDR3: CASSSSSGGLYEQFF
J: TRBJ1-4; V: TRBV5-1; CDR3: CASSLTGVNEKLFF
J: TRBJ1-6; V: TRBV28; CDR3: CASRGGEGYNSPLHF
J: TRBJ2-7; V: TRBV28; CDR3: CASCRQPYEQYF
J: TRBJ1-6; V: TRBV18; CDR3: CASSPKENSPLHF
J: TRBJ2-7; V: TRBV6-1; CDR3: CASSELWDRGDEQYF
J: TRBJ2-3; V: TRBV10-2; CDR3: CASSESRGAVNTQYF
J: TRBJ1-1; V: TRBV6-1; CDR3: CASSEARRQYTEAFF
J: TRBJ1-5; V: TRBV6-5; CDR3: CASRPGVTQPQHF
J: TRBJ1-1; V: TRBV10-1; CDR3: CATTLNTEAFF
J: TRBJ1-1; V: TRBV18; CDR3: CASSPGTGKDTEAFF
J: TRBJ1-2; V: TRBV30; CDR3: CAWSAKPGQGSHGYTF
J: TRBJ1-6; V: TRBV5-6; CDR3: CASSLVQGSDSPLHF
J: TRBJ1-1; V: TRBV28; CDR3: CASSLGGRVGAFF
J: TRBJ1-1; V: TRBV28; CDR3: CASITGGSGTEAFF
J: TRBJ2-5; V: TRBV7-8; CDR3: CASSLFLQETQYF
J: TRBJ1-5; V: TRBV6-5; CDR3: CASSYSLNSNQPQHF
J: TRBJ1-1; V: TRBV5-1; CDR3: CASSFSRHSMNTEAFF
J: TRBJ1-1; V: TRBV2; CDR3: CASSDRGNTEAFF
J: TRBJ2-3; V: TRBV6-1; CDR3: CASSETSGGRVDTQYF
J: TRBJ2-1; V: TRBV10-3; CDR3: CAINDPTGTSGGNEQFF